Following are 2 T cell receptor beta chains from one sample sequenced in a study of T cell repertoires in cytomegalovirus infection. Which antigens these TCRs recognize remains unknown. Using its own MiXCR run on the reads, TCRdb lists one record per CDR3 protein. This sample has just under 500,000 distinct CDR3 sequences, with around 35% found just once. Here the sequenced sample was cultured PBMCs, taken from culture after CMV antigen stimulation. Source of these receptors: a human donor in good health (CMV status not recorded). Some clones in this sample may be carry-over from other donors' samples.

There are a few counts of this clonotype. The chain employs TRBV7-8 and TRBJ1-2; unclear D gene. This CDR3 has 14 residues. Germline CDR1 reads SGHVS; CDR2 reads FQNEAQ. V lost 1 base and J lost 8, with 14 bases in between. CDR3 sequence reads: CASSLDSHDRGYTF. The CDR3 bases are TGTGCCAGCAGCTTAGACTCCCACGATAGGGGCTACACCTTC.

This clonotype has more than one count but fewer than ten. As DNA, the CDR3 is TGCAGTGCTAGACCCCGACTAGCGGGATACTCTTCCTACAATGAGCAGTTCTTC. Its protein product is CSARPRLAGYSSYNEQFF. The J gene is TRBJ2-1, the V gene TRBV20-1, with 11 positions matching TRBD2. Unmatched junction bases numbered 10, after V lost 2 bases and J lost 1 base. This CDR3 has 18 amino acids. Germline assignment: CDR1 DFQATT and CDR2 SNEGSKA (reference sequence).